Listed here are 2 T cell receptor beta chains from one sample, sequenced in a study of blood T cell repertoires in COVID-19. Profiled with immunoSEQ multiplex PCR; TCRdb holds only in-frame clones, not every one. This sample carries roughly 99,000 clones, 81% of them seen once, and the ten largest clones take about 10%. The sample comprised peripheral blood. These TCRs come from a woman older than 75 with acute or convalescent COVID-19.

The chain combines TRBV28 with TRBJ1-2, with 8 bases aligning to TRBD1. CDR3 length: 16 amino acids. With 4 bases clipped from V and 8 bases from J, the junction kept 15 bases outside the gene matches. Germline lookup yields CDR1 MDHEN and CDR2 SYDVKM. The CDR3 protein is CASSYSGAGGSSGYTF. CDR3 nucleotide sequence: TGTGCCAGCAGTTACTCAGGCGCAGGGGGCTCCTCGGGCTACACCTTC.

In DNA, the CDR3 is TGCGCCAGCAGTGAGGGAGGCAACTATGGCTACACCTTC. This translates into CASSEGGNYGYTF. The chain is built from TRBV10-2 and TRBJ1-2; unclear D gene. V was shortened by 2 bases and J by 2 bases, with 6 bases between the two germline ends. The CDR3 is 13 amino acids. Germline values: CDR1 WSHSY, CDR2 SAAADI.